This record looks at one T cell receptor (beta chain) sequence and its context. This sample is part of a study of blood T cell repertoires in COVID-19. Study context: PBMCs, B-cell-depleted T cells, or T cells were the source of the cDNA or gDNA that made up the material.

The CDR3 length is 16 residues. Germline lookup yields CDR1 LGHDT and CDR2 YNNKEL (reference sequence). V was clipped by 1 base and J by 3 bases, with 12 bases between them. The data were produced by immunoSEQ multiplex PCR, yet TCRdb's version contains in-frame clones alone and is incomplete. This sample has 250,000 to 350,000 clones, with over 75% found just once. This clonotype was obtained from a woman between 45 and 65 years old who had recovered from COVID-19. The chain joins TRBV3-1 (or the pseudogene TRBV3-2) to TRBJ1-4; the D is unclear. Sequencing was done on a sample of peripheral blood. The DNA for the CDR3 is TGTGCCAGCAGCCAAGGTGGCCAGGTCGCTAATGAAAAACTGTTTTTT. Protein: CASSQGGQVANEKLFF.